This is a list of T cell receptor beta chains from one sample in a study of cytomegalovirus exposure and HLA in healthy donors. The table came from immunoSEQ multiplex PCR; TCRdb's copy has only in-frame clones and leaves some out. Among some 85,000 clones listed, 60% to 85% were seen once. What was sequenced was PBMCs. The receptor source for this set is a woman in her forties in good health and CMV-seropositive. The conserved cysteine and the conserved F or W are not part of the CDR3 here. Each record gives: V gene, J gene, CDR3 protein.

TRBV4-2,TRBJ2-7,ASSQVVPSSGPEQY
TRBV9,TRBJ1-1,ASSREIMNTEAF
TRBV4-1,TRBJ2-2,ASSQVLSGELF
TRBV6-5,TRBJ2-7,ASSYSQGAGYEQY
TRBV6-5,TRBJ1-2,ASSSTDTYGYT
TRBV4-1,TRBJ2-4,ASSQDKGAAKNIQY
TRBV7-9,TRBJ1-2,ASSNAGPLHGYT
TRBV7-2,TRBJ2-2,ASSPLAGELF
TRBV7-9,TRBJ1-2,ASSLGRGQGAGYT
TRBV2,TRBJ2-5,ASMRAREGRGETQY
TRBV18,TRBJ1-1,ASSPSVNTEAF
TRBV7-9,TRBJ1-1,ASSGTGYQHTEAF
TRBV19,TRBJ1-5,ASNRDRGLSNQPQH
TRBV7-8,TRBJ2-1,ASSLGGRGVYNEQF
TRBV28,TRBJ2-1,ASSPTGGSSYNEQF
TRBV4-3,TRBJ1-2,ASSQGVSSYGYT
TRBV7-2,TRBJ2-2,ASSLQRGTGELF
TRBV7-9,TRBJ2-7,ASSGQGAGGQRYEQY
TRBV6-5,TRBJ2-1,ASSYNSGGGWDEQF
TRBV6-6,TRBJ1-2,ASSYSGQTYGYT
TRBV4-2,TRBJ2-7,ASSQRQGADSYAQY
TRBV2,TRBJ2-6,AKTTESSGANVLT
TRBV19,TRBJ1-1,ASSPQGAPEAF
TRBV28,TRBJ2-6,ASGAVESGANVLT
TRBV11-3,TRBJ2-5,ASSSFTLAEETQY
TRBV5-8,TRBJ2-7,ASSSLLVNEQY
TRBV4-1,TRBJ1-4,ASSQDRAYRGEKLF
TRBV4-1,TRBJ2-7,ASSQTGSPNEQY
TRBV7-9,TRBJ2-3,SSSFSASTQY
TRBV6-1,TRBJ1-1,ASSIQGDTEAF
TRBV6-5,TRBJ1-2,ASSYDSSYGYT
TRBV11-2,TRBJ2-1,ASSLEEASRGHNEQF
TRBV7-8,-,ASAGGEGEQY
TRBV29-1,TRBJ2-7,SAQAREGRDEQY
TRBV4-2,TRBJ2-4,ASSQESDIQY
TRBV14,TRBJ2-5,ASSRGLAGRGETQY
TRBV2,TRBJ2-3,ASRLTLNTDTQY
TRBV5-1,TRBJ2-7,ASSLALADLYEQY
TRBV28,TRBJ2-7,ASSETGEVEYEQY
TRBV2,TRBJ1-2,ASRNRQGIIGGYT
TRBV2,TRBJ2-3,ASRALAGVGDTQY
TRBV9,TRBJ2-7,ASSLEAGGSYEQY